The clone carrying this TCR beta chain was seen a handful of times. The data were obtained in a study of blood T cells in healthy people across ages. Using a J-beta primer mix together with a sample-barcoded 5' primer, a second PCR was run for roughly 7 to 12 cycles. MiXCR, run by TCRdb on the 5' RACE reads, gives a single entry per CDR3 protein. In the table there are 1.5 million to 2 million distinct CDR3 sequences, 28% of which are singletons. Germline loops: CDR1 WNHNN, CDR2 SYGVQD (reference sequence). The CDR3 is 14 amino acids. Sequencing used blood. The receptor was derived from a woman in her twenties or thirties in good health. The rearrangement uses TRBV10-1 and TRBJ2-7; D gene unclear. The J call may be mistaken, given a closer DNA end match to TRBJ2-5. CDR3 in amino acids: CASSDLIQSETQYF. The CDR3 nucleotides are TGCGCCAGCAGTGACCTGATCCAGTCGGAGACCCAGTACTTC.